Listed here is a single T cell receptor (beta chain). The specificity of this receptor is unknown. No base quality information exists; no much larger clone differs at one position. This record belongs to a study of control samples from healthy donors and cancer patients (dated by TCRdb to the early 2020s). V gives up 5 bases and J gives up 5 bases, and the segment between their germline ends measures 13 bases. The CDR3 numbers 14 residues from cysteine through phenylalanine. Kept here is only the CDR3 DNA, which spans 42 bases and is read in frame from base 1. CDR1 SGHTA and CDR2 FQGNSA are derived from the germline V gene. The method was the immunoSEQ multiplex PCR assay. Not all clones reach the TCRdb copy of this immuneACCESS table, which keeps in-frame sequences only. Checked studies attribute under half of the gap to unresolved V genes and leave the rest unexplained. The sample table lists about 150,000 clones, 90% to 95% of them with a count of one. Almost 6% of the sample is held by the ten biggest clonotypes.

The sequenced sample was blood. This receptor was identified in a man between 18 and 35 years old in good health. The chain uses TRBV7-2 and TRBJ1-5; the D gene cannot be resolved reliably. In nucleotides, the sequence is TGTGCCAGCAGCGGTGGTGGGTACGATCAGCCCCAGCATTTT. Its coded protein is CASSGGGYDQPQHF.